One sample yielded the 31 T cell receptor beta chains listed below, sequenced in a study of low-dose radiotherapy and immunotherapy resistance in tumors. TRAV and TRBV primers primed cDNA for both TCRalpha and TCRbeta. TCRs were amplified for 15 to 25 PCR cycles with a constant-region primer and V-primer adapter. TCRdb re-called the reads through MiXCR, storing one row per CDR3 protein. Here the sample spans about 35,000 distinct CDR3 sequences, roughly 20% being singletons. Time point reported: after trial treatment. Treatment defined: LDRT plus nivolumab, ipilimumab, low-dose cyclophosphamide and aspirin (RACIN trial). The sample here was PBMCs, taken after low-dose radiotherapy plus immunotherapy. Receptors were obtained from a female donor with ovarian cancer.

This clonotype showed up many times. The CDR3 reads CASSLASPLILSNQPQHF. The CDR3 nucleotides are TGTGCCAGCAGCTTAGCTTCCCCTCTTATCCTTAGCAATCAGCCCCAGCATTTT. The rearrangement joins TRBV7-2 to TRBJ1-5; D gene unclear. Trimming shortened V by 0 bases and J by 0 bases, and 15 bases separated the two germline ends. This CDR3 is 18 amino acids long. Germline loops: CDR1 SGHTA, CDR2 FQGNSA. The entire variable domain, with the rest obtained from reference TRBV7-2 and TRBJ1-5, is as follows: GAGVSQSPSNKVTEKGKDVELRCDPISGHTALYWYRQSLGQGLEFLIYFQGNSAPDKSGLPSDRFSAERTGGSVSTLTIQRTQQEDSAVYLCASSLASPLILSNQPQHFGDGTRLSIL.

There are a few counts of this clonotype. The chain is built from TRBV30 and TRBJ2-1, with TRBD2 identical over 9 bases. The CDR3 consists of 11 residues. CDR1 and CDR2 from the germline V gene are GTSNPN and SVGIG (reference sequence). The V and J ends lost 2 bases and 16 bases, in that order; junction bases with no gene match: 6. In DNA, the CDR3 is TGTGCCTGGAGTCCCGGGACTAGCTTCTTCTTC. Protein sequence: CAWSPGTSFFF.

This clonotype occurred many times. This sequence joins TRBV4-1 and TRBJ2-2; TRBD2 matches 8 bases. The CDR3 extends over 17 amino acids. In germline, CDR1 is MGHRA, CDR2 YSYEKL. Trimming took 1 base from V and 3 from J; bases not matched to a gene: 7. This CDR3 is CASSQAPELADTGELFF. CDR3 in DNA: TGCGCCAGCAGCCAAGCACCTGAACTAGCGGACACCGGGGAGCTGTTTTTT.

Worth noting for this clonotype: A far larger clone is just one base off, so this is likely a read error. This chain links TRBV4-1 with TRBJ2-4; 13 bases match TRBD2. The V gene end was trimmed by 1 base and the J gene end by 13 bases; junction bases not matched to a gene: 13. CDR3 length: 17 amino acids. Germline V lookup: CDR1 MGHRA, CDR2 YSYEKL. CDR3 nucleotide sequence: TGCGCCAGCAGCCAAGTCCCCGGACTAGCGGGAGTGAGTGAGCAGTACTTC. Translating it yields CASSQVPGLAGVSEQYF.

This clonotype has at least ten counts. The chain links TRBV6-2 or TRBV6-3 to TRBJ2-4; TRBD1 aligns across 7 bases. Germline V gene data show CDR1 as MNHEY and CDR2 as SVGEGT. The junction had 8 bases not matched to a gene; V was cut back by 7 bases and J by 5 bases. The CDR3 runs to 14 residues. For the CDR3, the DNA is TGTGCCAGCAACGACAGGGATTGGGAAAACATTCAGTACTTC. Amino acid sequence: CASNDRDWENIQYF.

The chain has TRBV28 and TRBJ2-3; no clear D gene. V was cut by 7 bases and J by 4 bases, with 12 bases left in between. The germline CDR1 and CDR2 sequences are MDHEN and SYDVKM. The CDR3 runs to 13 residues. CDR3 coding DNA: TGTGCCAGCATGGCCCAGTTCCCAGATACGCAGTATTTT. Encoded protein: CASMAQFPDTQYF.

This clonotype was found many times. This rearrangement joins TRBV6-6 to TRBJ2-1, with D perhaps matching TRBD2 (5 bases). V shed 6 bases and J shed 4 bases, with 16 bases lying between them. The length of the CDR3 is 15 residues. Germline values: CDR1 MNHNY, CDR2 SVGAGI (reference sequence). As DNA, the CDR3 is TGTGCCAGCAGCATAGGAGGTGGCTTATACAATGAGCAGTTCTTC. It codes for CASSIGGGLYNEQFF.

This clonotype was seen ten or more times. The chain recombines TRBV29-1 with TRBJ2-5, with TRBD2 matching 7 bases. V was pared by 6 bases and J by 5 bases, with 15 bases of the junction left unmatched. The CDR3 consists of 15 residues. CDR1 and CDR2 (germline): SQVTM, ANQGSEA. CDR3: CSVGSLGGPEETQYF. CDR3 sequence (DNA): TGCAGCGTGGGTAGTTTGGGAGGGCCGGAGGAGACCCAGTACTTC.

With regard to this clonotype: A single base is all that separates this from a far larger clone, so a read error is likely. The gene calls are TRBV10-3 and TRBJ2-3; 8 nucleotides match TRBD2. The trim removed 5 bases at V and 1 base at J, leaving 5 bases unmatched. The CDR3 sequence is 15 residues long. Germline V gives CDR1 ENHRY, CDR2 SYGVKD. This CDR3 reads CAISPGLDGTDTQYF. CDR3 bases: TGTGCCATCAGTCCGGGACTAGACGGCACAGATACGCAGTATTTT.

This clonotype showed up many times. This chain uses TRBV6-1 with TRBJ1-6; D unclear. CDR3 length equals 15 residues. The germline V gene has CDR1 MNHNS and CDR2 SASEGT. The ends were cut back, 2 bases at V and 0 bases at J, with 5 bases in the middle. CDR3 nucleotide sequence: TGTGCCAGCAGTGAACAGAGCTCCTATAATTCACCCCTCCACTTT. Protein product: CASSEQSSYNSPLHF.

This clonotype was seen repeatedly, ten times or more. This chain joins TRBV11-2 and TRBJ2-7, with a weak D call TRBD2 (6 bases). The CDR3 sequence is 15 residues long. The germline CDR1 and CDR2 sequences are SGHAT and FQNNGV. V shed 5 bases and J shed 1 base, with 15 bases lying between them. The chain's CDR3 is CASSHTGETSYEQYF. In DNA form, the CDR3 reads TGTGCCAGCAGCCATACGGGGGAAACGTCCTACGAGCAGTACTTC. The full variable domain, in which reference TRBV11-2 and TRBJ2-7 provide the parts outside the CDR3, is EAGVAQSPRYKIIEKRQSVAFWCNPISGHATLYWYQQILGQGPKLLIQFQNNGVVDDSQLPKDRFSAERLKGVDSTLKIQPAKLEDSAVYLCASSHTGETSYEQYFGPGTRLTVT.

This clonotype has at least ten counts. V and J are TRBV5-1 and TRBJ2-7; TRBD1 matches at 7 bases. Germline values: CDR1 SGHRS, CDR2 YFSETQ. J gave up 12 bases and V 6 bases, and 6 bases lay outside the gene matches. The CDR3 sequence is 10 residues long. The CDR3 is CASTPGQPYF. The CDR3 bases are TGCGCCAGCACCCCGGGACAGCCGTACTTC.

This clonotype appeared many times. The chain links TRBV5-1 to TRBJ2-2; TRBD2 matches at 7 bases. Germline-derived CDR1 and CDR2 are SGHRS and YFSETQ. V shed 0 bases and J 4 bases; nucleotides not matched to a gene: 0. CDR3 size: 14 residues. DNA for the CDR3: TGCGCCAGCAGCTTGGCTAGCGGCACCGGGGAGCTGTTTTTT. Its protein is CASSLASGTGELFF.

This clonotype was detected many times. The chain joins TRBV7-3 to TRBJ2-7; D unclear. The CDR3 contains 13 residues. With 1 base removed from V and 1 base from J, the gap between germline ends came to 5 bases. The germline V gene encodes CDR1 SGHTA and CDR2 FQGTGA. The CDR3 spells CASSLSHSYEQYF. CDR3 bases: TGTGCCAGCAGCTTAAGCCATTCCTACGAGCAGTACTTC.

The table lists this clonotype with many counts. The chain employs TRBV6-6 and TRBJ1-6; weak D call: TRBD1 (6 bases). The germline CDR1 and CDR2 sequences are MNHNY and SVGAGI (reference sequence). This CDR3 region has 16 residues. V was pared by 4 bases and J by 2 bases, with 12 bases between. The CDR3 sequence: CASSSWEGAYNSPLHF. CDR3 in DNA: TGTGCCAGCAGTTCCTGGGAGGGGGCCTATAATTCACCCCTCCACTTT.

The table lists this clonotype with many counts. The V call is TRBV6-6, the J call TRBJ2-7; D possibly corresponds to TRBD1 (6 bases). The CDR3 runs to 13 residues. Trimming pared 4 bases from V and 2 bases from J, leaving 9 bases between. The germline gives CDR1 MNHNY, CDR2 SVGAGI (reference sequence). The CDR3 spells CASSSTGPYEQYF. CDR3 coding DNA: TGTGCCAGCAGTTCAACAGGGCCCTACGAGCAGTACTTC.

To note about this clonotype: Given a much more abundant clone one base away, this may be a read error. The V gene is TRBV27, the J gene TRBJ2-2; 8 nucleotides match TRBD1. V shed 2 bases and J 7 bases; nucleotides not matched to a gene: 9. The V gene's germline CDR1 is MNHEY and CDR2 SMNVEV (reference sequence). CDR3 length: 16 residues. CDR3 in amino acids: CASSLPRTGRGGELFF. The DNA of the CDR3 is TGTGCCAGCAGTTTACCCCGGACAGGGCGGGGCGGGGAGCTGTTTTTT.

This clonotype occurred many times. The chain is built from TRBV25-1 and TRBJ1-6, with D possibly matching TRBD1 (5 bases). The germline V and J ends were trimmed by 8 bases and 7 bases, with 18 bases remaining between them. Germline values: CDR1 MGHDK, CDR2 SYGVNS. This CDR3 is built from 15 residues. The CDR3 spells CASRDRALRNSPLHF. The CDR3 bases are TGTGCCAGCCGGGACCGCGCTCTGAGGAATTCACCCCTCCACTTT.

This clonotype was picked up many times. The chain employs TRBV5-5 and TRBJ2-1; D may match TRBD1 or TRBD2 (5 bases each). Germline V gene lookup returns CDR1 SGHKS and CDR2 YYEKEE (reference sequence). CDR3 size: 13 residues. V lost 1 base to trimming and J lost 8 bases, with 10 bases between them. As DNA, the CDR3 is TGTGCCAGCAGCTTGATGGGGGACCATGAGCAGTTCTTC. This encodes CASSLMGDHEQFF.

This clonotype was seen ten or more times. The V gene is TRBV28, the J gene TRBJ2-1, with D possibly matching TRBD1 (5 bases). V lost 5 bases, J lost 8 bases, and 13 bases lay in between. The CDR3 spans 13 residues. Germline-derived CDR1 and CDR2 are MDHEN and SYDVKM. The CDR3 DNA reads TGTGCCAGCAGTCTCCAGGGCCGCGATGAGCAGTTCTTC. This gives the protein CASSLQGRDEQFF.

This clonotype showed up many times. The chain carries TRBV7-2 and TRBJ2-3, with D unresolved. CDR1 and CDR2 (germline): SGHTA, FQGNSA. This CDR3 is 16 amino acids long. Trimming shortened V by 0 bases and J by 2 bases, and 12 bases separated the two germline ends. The CDR3 here is CASSLATGASTDTQYF. The CDR3 DNA reads as TGTGCCAGCAGCTTAGCAACCGGAGCTTCCACAGATACGCAGTATTTT.

In its sample, this clonotype was seen many times. This sequence joins TRBV19 and TRBJ2-3, with D perhaps TRBD1 (5 bases). Looked up from germline, CDR1 is LNHDA and CDR2 is SQIVND (reference sequence). The V end lost 5 bases, the J end lost 2 bases, and 14 bases lay between the germline ends. The CDR3 covers 15 residues. CDR3 nucleotide sequence: TGTGCCAGTAGTCCCCGCGGCAGGGACACAGATACGCAGTATTTT. Translation gives CASSPRGRDTDTQYF.

V and J are TRBV2 and TRBJ1-5; 7 positions agree with TRBD1. CDR1 SNHLY and CDR2 FYNNEI come from the germline V gene. Unmatched junction bases numbered 8, after V lost 2 bases and J lost 4 bases. This CDR3 spans 16 amino acids. The CDR3 nucleotides are TGTGCCAGCAGTGAACGGCGGGACAGAAATAATCAGCCCCAGCATTTT. This codes for CASSERRDRNNQPQHF.

This chain connects TRBV6-8 to TRBJ1-2; 8 bases line up with TRBD1. J gave up 8 bases and V 5 bases, and 7 bases lay outside the gene matches. This CDR3 region has 13 residues. Germline lookup yields CDR1 MNHGY and CDR2 SAAAGT. CDR3 in amino acids: CASSPGQAGGYTF. In nucleotides, the CDR3 is TGTGCCAGCAGTCCGGGACAGGCGGGCGGCTACACCTTC.

This clonotype was found many times. V gene TRBV7-6 combines with J gene TRBJ2-3; 7 nucleotides match TRBD1. This CDR3 comprises 15 residues. Germline CDR1 SGHVS, CDR2 FNYEAQ. Unmatched junction bases numbered 14, after V lost 5 bases and J lost 9 bases. The CDR3 sequence: CASSRRDSEVGTQYF. The CDR3 DNA reads as TGTGCCAGCAGCCGCCGGGACAGTGAAGTAGGCACGCAGTATTTT.

Turning to this clonotype: This sequence is one base from a far larger clone and is likely a read error. The chain employs TRBV4-1 and TRBJ2-1; 9 nucleotides agree with TRBD2. The V segment lost 3 bases and the J segment 13 bases; nucleotides outside the gene matches: 16. Germline CDR1 and CDR2: MGHRA and YSYEKL. This CDR3 spans 16 amino acids. The CDR3 sequence: CASSHVGAGGPGTQFF. The CDR3 bases are TGCGCCAGCAGCCACGTGGGGGCGGGAGGGCCAGGGACCCAGTTCTTC.

This clonotype occurred many times. The chain joins TRBV27 to TRBJ2-1; 7 nucleotides line up with TRBD2. The CDR3 extends over 15 amino acids. J was trimmed by 4 bases and V by 4 bases; bases with no gene match: 7. The V gene's germline CDR1 is MNHEY and CDR2 SMNVEV (reference sequence). The CDR3 here is CASSSLAELYNEQFF. The CDR3 DNA reads TGTGCCAGCAGTTCGCTAGCGGAGCTGTACAATGAGCAGTTCTTC.

The rearrangement uses TRBV27 and TRBJ1-3; perhaps TRBD1 as D (6 bases). The CDR3 runs 15 residues. V was shortened by 4 bases and J by 0 bases, with 10 bases between the two germline ends. Germline V lookup: CDR1 MNHEY, CDR2 SMNVEV (reference sequence). The CDR3 DNA reads as TGTGCCAGCAGTTCACAGGGCGTCTCTGGAAACACCATATATTTT. Translated, it gives CASSSQGVSGNTIYF.

The V gene is TRBV5-4, the J gene TRBJ2-3; 8 bases are shared with TRBD2. Losses at the gene ends were 4 bases for V and 0 bases for J; bases not matched to a gene: 10. Germline values: CDR1 SGHNT, CDR2 YYREEE (reference sequence). The length of the CDR3 is 17 residues. CDR3 DNA: TGTGCCAGCAGCACAGTCCTAGCGGGCTTTAGCACAGATACGCAGTATTTT. Translation gives CASSTVLAGFSTDTQYF.

This clonotype was seen ten or more times. The genes are TRBV30 and TRBJ1-2; a possible D gene is TRBD1 (6 bases). V lost 4 bases, J lost 6 bases, and 12 bases lay in between. Germline V gene sequence: CDR1 GTSNPN, CDR2 SVGIG (reference sequence). This CDR3 spans 12 amino acids. This CDR3 is CAWTTGYHGYTF. Written as DNA, the CDR3 is TGTGCCTGGACGACAGGTTATCATGGCTACACCTTC.

In this sample, this clonotype turned up many times. The J gene is TRBJ1-6, the V gene TRBV5-6, with 7 bases identical to TRBD1. Germline values: CDR1 SGHDT, CDR2 YYEEEE. The V and J ends lost 1 base and 6 bases, in that order; junction bases with no gene match: 10. The CDR3 covers 17 residues. The CDR3 sequence: CASSLRRTGQANSPLHF. The CDR3 bases are TGTGCCAGCAGCTTGAGGAGAACCGGACAGGCTAATTCACCCCTCCACTTT.